This TCR beta chain was profiled in a study of early stage breast cancer tumors (dated by TCRdb to about 2017). Context from the whole study: Of the roughly 17 invasive breast tumors, 12 to 13 were found to be estrogen receptor-positive, progesterone receptor-positive and HER2-negative. Of the roughly twelve ER+/PR+/HER2- tumors, eight were classified as invasive ductal carcinomas and four as invasive lobular carcinomas. On average, each sample got about 9.3-fold read coverage. The samples as a whole yielded more than 2.5 million detected templates, corresponding to some 1 million unique clonotypes.

General study outcomes and caveats: Chain pairing and functional markers such as CD4, CD8 and FOXP3 were not captured by bulk genomic DNA sequencing of unsorted cells. Analysis by tumor subtype was prevented by the small cohort size. Compared with adjacent normal breast tissue, tumors had roughly 2.5-fold higher T cell density and higher clonality. Enriched TCRB sequences shared across patients were found to be mostly commonly generated sequences that were unlikely to play an important role in the tumor microenvironment. Greater similarity was observed between blood and normal breast repertoires than between blood and tumor repertoires, and tumor was distinguished from normal in about 90% of the 16 patients when each tissue was compared with blood.

Adjacent normal breast tissue was collected about 2-4.5 cm away from the tumor, rinsed in PBS and stored in prechilled RNAlater. Because normal breast tissue has high lipid content and low cell density, about 100-340 mg of normal breast tissue was often needed to obtain enough DNA. The study profiled bulk TCR beta-chain repertoires in matched peripheral blood, tumor and adjacent normal breast tissue taken from about 15 patients with early-stage breast cancer. Genomic DNA was extracted with the Qiagen AllPrep DNA/RNA Mini kit. Comments on this clone: It has no known antigen specificity. No base-level quality is on record; no much larger clone is a single base apart.

Every sample was amplified as two independent genomic DNA replicates, using approximately 550 ng for blood and about 1.5 ug for tumor or normal breast. TCRB sequencing of genomic DNA was carried out with the ImmunoSeq Intro kit according to the manufacturer's instructions. For absolute quantification, the roughly 30-cycle multiplex PCR included proprietary primers along with spike-in control sequences. Single-end 150-bp reads were used to sequence an 87-bp fragment spanning the CDR3 and the flanking V and J genes. Each lane of an Illumina MiSeq using version 3.0 chemistry carried seven multiplexed samples, with two replicates per sample. For the original study's pipeline: Raw data were processed with the vendor's proprietary pipeline, and both replicates were merged into a single result per sample. Clonotypes were defined as productive rearrangements sharing the V-gene family, CDR3 amino acid sequence and J-gene segment. Clonality was calculated as 1 minus the normalized Shannon entropy (Pielou evenness) of TCRB abundances. T cell density was estimated by dividing total templates by the number of input cells inferred from the DNA input amount. Recon, run with its default parameters, was used to estimate overall repertoire diversity and clonality. Tumor-enriched clonotypes were defined as having over 0.1% abundance in tumor and at least 32-fold higher abundance than in normal breast. What TCRdb holds here is the immuneACCESS table cut down to in-frame rearrangements. Part of the clones is not present; checked against another copy, under half of the missing clones reflect an unresolved V gene, and the others are unexplained. That table gives V, J and clone size, and the DNA gave D and trimming. The sample has 15,000 or so clones on record, roughly 80% of them singletons. Less than 5% of the sample belongs to the ten largest clones.

The CDR3 goes from the cysteine to the phenylalanine over 17 residues. Only CDR3 DNA remains: 51 bases, in frame from the first base. Between the V and J ends, shortened by 3 bases and 2 bases respectively, the junction contains 19 bases. CDR1 and CDR2 are drawn from the germline V gene: MGHRA, YSYEKL. The rearranged segments are TRBV4-1 and TRBJ1-2, with the D segment identity uncertain. The specimen sequenced was normal breast tissue next to the tumor. The sequence came from a person under 45 with breast cancer. The DNA reads TGCGCCAGCAGCCATCACGGCGAAGGATTACTGAACTATGGCTACACCTTC. It is translated as CASSHHGEGLLNYGYTF.